The 12 T cell receptor beta chains in this list originate from one sample, sequenced in a study of shared clonotypes between healthy human individuals. Assay: immunoSEQ multiplex PCR; the TCRdb copy retains only in-frame clones and omits some. The sample has a few million clones, approximately 95% seen once. The material sequenced was naive CD4+ T cells from PBMCs. Regarding subset: CD45RA+ positively selected. Receptors were obtained from a man aged 18 to 30 in good health. Some clones in this sample may be carry-over from other donors' samples.

V usage is TRBV15 and J usage is TRBJ2-3; D is undetermined. This CDR3 is 13 amino acids long. V was trimmed by 1 base and J by 4 bases, leaving 6 bases between them. Germline assignment: CDR1 LNHNV and CDR2 YYDKDF (reference sequence). The CDR3 DNA follows: TGTGCCACCAGCAGAGCCTTTCCAGATACGCAGTATTTT. This translates into CATSRAFPDTQYF.

The rearrangement links TRBV30 to TRBJ2-3; D uncertain. Per the germline V gene, CDR1 is GTSNPN and CDR2 is SVGIG (reference sequence). V lost 0 bases to trimming and J lost 2 bases, with 6 bases between them. The CDR3 spans 13 residues. CDR3 loop: CAWSVLLTDTQYF. The DNA for the CDR3 is TGTGCCTGGAGTGTACTCCTCACAGATACGCAGTATTTT.

This chain joins TRBV6-5 and TRBJ2-7, with TRBD2 identical over 9 bases. The CDR3 has 15 residues. Germline assignment: CDR1 MNHEY and CDR2 SVGAGI. V shed 2 bases and J 0 bases; nucleotides not matched to a gene: 2. The DNA for the CDR3 is TGTGCCAGCAGTTACCAGGGACTAGCCTCCTACGAGCAGTACTTC. Encoded protein: CASSYQGLASYEQYF.

The chain combines TRBV5-6 with TRBJ2-3; D is unclear. Trimming cost V 1 base and J 6 bases, with 9 bases left between them. This CDR3 region has 13 residues. Germline CDR1 is SGHDT and CDR2 is YYEEEE. In nucleotides, the CDR3 is TGTGCCAGCAGCTTGCGCCCTCAGGATACGCAGTATTTT. This gives the protein CASSLRPQDTQYF.

CDR3 sequence (DNA): TGTGCCAGCAGCTACAGGGTTAACACTGAAGCTTTCTTT. This codes for CASSYRVNTEAFF. The chain has TRBV7-7 and TRBJ1-1; D perhaps matches TRBD1 (6 bases). V was clipped by 4 bases and J by 2 bases, with 8 bases between them. There are 13 residues in the CDR3. Germline CDR1 is SSHAT and CDR2 is FNYEAQ (reference sequence). The entire variable domain, with the rest obtained from reference TRBV7-7 and TRBJ1-1, is as follows: GAGVSQSPRYKVTKRGQDVTLRCDPISSHATLYWYQQALGQGPEFLTYFNYEAQPDKSGLPSDRFSAERPEGSISTLTIQRTEQRDSAMYRCASSYRVNTEAFFGQGTRLTVV.

This clone has just a few counts. The J gene is TRBJ1-5, the V gene TRBV10-2, with D perhaps matching TRBD1 (5 bases). CDR1 is WSHSY, CDR2 SAAADI, per germline. V was cut by 6 bases and J by 7 bases, with 13 bases left in between. This CDR3 is 13 amino acids long. Here the CDR3 DNA reads TGCGCCAGCAGCGGGGGGTGGCGGCAGCCCCAGCATTTT. Amino acid sequence: CASSGGWRQPQHF.

The chain employs TRBV5-4 and TRBJ2-1; 8 bases match TRBD1. CDR3 length: 18 amino acids. Germline CDR1 and CDR2: SGHNT and YYREEE (reference sequence). The J segment lost 5 bases and the V segment lost 0 bases, leaving 13 bases of the junction unmatched. The CDR3 bases are TGTGCCAGCAGCTTGGTGTCGCTAGCAGGGGGCATCGACAATGAGCAGTTCTTC. It encodes CASSLVSLAGGIDNEQFF.

V is TRBV5-1 and J is TRBJ1-1; TRBD1 is a possible D gene (6 bases). The CDR3 loop spans 13 amino acids. Germline V gene lookup returns CDR1 SGHRS and CDR2 YFSETQ. Trimming took 4 bases from V and 5 from J, leaving 12 bases between them. In nucleotides, the CDR3 is TGCGCCAGCAGCGGGGGGCGGAGGACTGAAGCTTTCTTT. Its translation is CASSGGRRTEAFF.

This chain joins TRBV2 and TRBJ2-2, with D perhaps given as TRBD1 or TRBD2 (5 bases each). Germline values: CDR1 SNHLY, CDR2 FYNNEI. Trimming shortened V by 7 bases and J by 2 bases, and 11 bases separated the two germline ends. This CDR3 is built from 14 residues. DNA of the CDR3: TGTGCCAGCAAGAGGGGACCAAACACCGGGGAGCTGTTTTTT. This encodes CASKRGPNTGELFF. Filled out from reference TRBV2 and TRBJ2-2, the complete variable domain reads EPEVTQTPSHQVTQMGQEVILRCVPISNHLYFYWYRQILGQKVEFLVSFYNNEISEKSEIFDDQFSVERPDGSNFTLKIRSTKLEDSAMYFCASKRGPNTGELFFGEGSRLTVL.

A single count supports this clone. The J gene is TRBJ2-1, the V gene TRBV7-6; 10 positions agree with TRBD2. V gave up 0 bases and J gave up 8 bases; unmatched junction bases: 7. Per germline, CDR1 SGHVS and CDR2 FNYEAQ. This CDR3 is 16 amino acids long. CDR3 region: CASSLARAGGRHEQFF. The CDR3 region has the DNA TGTGCCAGCAGCTTAGCGCGAGCGGGAGGGCGGCATGAGCAGTTCTTC.

Note on this clone: This same CDR3 is encoded by further DNA sequences in the sample. CDR3 region: CASSSDGQGNTEAFF. CDR3 nucleotides: TGCGCCAGCAGCTCTGACGGACAGGGGAACACTGAAGCTTTCTTT. The chain carries TRBV5-1 and TRBJ1-1; 8 bases fit TRBD1. In germline, CDR1 is SGHRS, CDR2 YFSETQ. The junction had 5 bases not matched to a gene; V was cut back by 3 bases and J by 1 base. The CDR3 length is 15 residues.

J is TRBJ1-1 and V is TRBV7-2; D remains unclear. The CDR3 totals 16 residues. The germline V and J ends were trimmed by 3 bases and 1 base, with 15 bases remaining between them. Germline V lookup: CDR1 SGHTA, CDR2 FQGNSA. CDR3 amino acids: CASSLGIPDPNTEAFF. In nucleotides, the CDR3 is TGTGCCAGCAGCTTGGGGATCCCAGACCCGAACACTGAAGCTTTCTTT. Using reference TRBV7-2 and TRBJ1-1 for the parts outside the CDR3, the full variable domain is GAGVSQSPSNKVTEKGKDVELRCDPISGHTALYWYRQSLGQGLEFLIYFQGNSAPDKSGLPSDRFSAERTGGSVSTLTIQRTQQEDSAVYLCASSLGIPDPNTEAFFGQGTRLTVV.